This TCR beta chain was sequenced for a study of CD8 T cells in Susac syndrome. Sequencing targeted TCR beta in T cells from blood (CD8+ and CD4+). Controls were drawn from healthy donors and were matched for age and sex. Trimming cost V 6 bases and J 0 bases; bases outside gene matches: 6. This CDR3 comprises 16 residues. Germline-derived CDR1 and CDR2 are WSHSY and SAAADI. Reverse transcription used roughly 0.45 to 1 ug RNA and random hexamers. Amplification of TCR beta CDR3 spanned 54 Vbeta and 13 Jbeta via immunoSEQ multiplex PCR. TCRdb re-called the immunoSEQ multiplex PCR reads through MiXCR, storing one row per CDR3 protein. The sample yields roughly 60,000 distinct CDR3 sequences, around 94% seen once.

The material sequenced was CD8+ T cells from PBMCs. This sequence joins TRBV10-2 and TRBJ2-5; TRBD2 agrees at 11 bases. This TCR was recovered from a human donor in good health. In DNA form, the CDR3 reads TGCGCCAGCAGCTCTAGCGGGGGGTCGTACCAAGAGACCCAGTACTTC. Translation gives CASSSSGGSYQETQYF.